One sample yielded the 2 T cell receptor beta chains listed below, sequenced in a study of blood T cell repertoires in COVID-19. The repertoire was sequenced with immunoSEQ multiplex PCR; TCRdb's copy has only in-frame clones and lacks some. The sample gives some 150,000 clones, 70% to 90% of which show up once; 7% is in the top ten. What was sequenced was peripheral blood. All receptors derive from an elderly woman in a cohort sampled during active or convalescent COVID-19.

This chain links TRBV5-6 with TRBJ1-5; maybe TRBD1 (6 bases). The V end lost 1 base, the J end lost 7 bases, and 15 bases lay between the germline ends. The length of the CDR3 is 15 residues. Germline assignment: CDR1 SGHDT and CDR2 YYEEEE. For the CDR3, the DNA is TGTGCCAGCAGCTTGAGGTTAACAGGGAACCAGCCCCAGCATTTT. Translated: CASSLRLTGNQPQHF.

Only a few counts were recorded for this clone. The chain recombines TRBV6-6 with TRBJ2-7, with D uncertain. This CDR3 has 13 residues. The germline CDR1 and CDR2 sequences are MNHNY and SVGAGI (reference sequence). The germline V and J ends were trimmed by 8 bases and 0 bases, with 11 bases remaining between them. CDR3 loop: CASRHQDSYEQYV. DNA for the CDR3: TGTGCCAGCCGTCACCAGGACTCCTACGAGCAGTACGTC.